This TCR beta chain was retrieved from a study of PD-1 blockade in classical Hodgkin lymphoma. In the study overall: Patients were dosed intravenously with nivolumab at 3 mg/kg every 2 weeks.

The V end was cut by 2 bases, the J end by 5 bases, with 3 bases between. This CDR3 is 11 amino acids long. Germline assignment: CDR1 SNHLY and CDR2 FYNNEI. Study-wide findings and caveats: Exclusion was applied to patients who started nivolumab under 1 year after ASCT. Complete responders' baseline diversity resembled that of newly diagnosed patients.

Each patient relapsed following autologous stem cell transplantation, and prior brentuximab vedotin exposure differed. Of note for this clone: Its cognate antigen is unknown.

Assay used: immunoSEQ multiplex PCR; TCRdb lists only in-frame clones, some missing. The top ten hold roughly 2.8% of the sample, which has fewer than 100,000 clones, just under 95% seen once. The source was peripheral blood mononuclear cells (PBMCs), collected at baseline. The receptor was derived from a human donor with classical Hodgkin lymphoma. The chain employs TRBV2 and TRBJ2-5; D ambiguous. CDR3 sequence reads: CASSERETQYF. The CDR3, as DNA: TGTGCCAGCAGTGAAAGGGAGACCCAGTACTTC.